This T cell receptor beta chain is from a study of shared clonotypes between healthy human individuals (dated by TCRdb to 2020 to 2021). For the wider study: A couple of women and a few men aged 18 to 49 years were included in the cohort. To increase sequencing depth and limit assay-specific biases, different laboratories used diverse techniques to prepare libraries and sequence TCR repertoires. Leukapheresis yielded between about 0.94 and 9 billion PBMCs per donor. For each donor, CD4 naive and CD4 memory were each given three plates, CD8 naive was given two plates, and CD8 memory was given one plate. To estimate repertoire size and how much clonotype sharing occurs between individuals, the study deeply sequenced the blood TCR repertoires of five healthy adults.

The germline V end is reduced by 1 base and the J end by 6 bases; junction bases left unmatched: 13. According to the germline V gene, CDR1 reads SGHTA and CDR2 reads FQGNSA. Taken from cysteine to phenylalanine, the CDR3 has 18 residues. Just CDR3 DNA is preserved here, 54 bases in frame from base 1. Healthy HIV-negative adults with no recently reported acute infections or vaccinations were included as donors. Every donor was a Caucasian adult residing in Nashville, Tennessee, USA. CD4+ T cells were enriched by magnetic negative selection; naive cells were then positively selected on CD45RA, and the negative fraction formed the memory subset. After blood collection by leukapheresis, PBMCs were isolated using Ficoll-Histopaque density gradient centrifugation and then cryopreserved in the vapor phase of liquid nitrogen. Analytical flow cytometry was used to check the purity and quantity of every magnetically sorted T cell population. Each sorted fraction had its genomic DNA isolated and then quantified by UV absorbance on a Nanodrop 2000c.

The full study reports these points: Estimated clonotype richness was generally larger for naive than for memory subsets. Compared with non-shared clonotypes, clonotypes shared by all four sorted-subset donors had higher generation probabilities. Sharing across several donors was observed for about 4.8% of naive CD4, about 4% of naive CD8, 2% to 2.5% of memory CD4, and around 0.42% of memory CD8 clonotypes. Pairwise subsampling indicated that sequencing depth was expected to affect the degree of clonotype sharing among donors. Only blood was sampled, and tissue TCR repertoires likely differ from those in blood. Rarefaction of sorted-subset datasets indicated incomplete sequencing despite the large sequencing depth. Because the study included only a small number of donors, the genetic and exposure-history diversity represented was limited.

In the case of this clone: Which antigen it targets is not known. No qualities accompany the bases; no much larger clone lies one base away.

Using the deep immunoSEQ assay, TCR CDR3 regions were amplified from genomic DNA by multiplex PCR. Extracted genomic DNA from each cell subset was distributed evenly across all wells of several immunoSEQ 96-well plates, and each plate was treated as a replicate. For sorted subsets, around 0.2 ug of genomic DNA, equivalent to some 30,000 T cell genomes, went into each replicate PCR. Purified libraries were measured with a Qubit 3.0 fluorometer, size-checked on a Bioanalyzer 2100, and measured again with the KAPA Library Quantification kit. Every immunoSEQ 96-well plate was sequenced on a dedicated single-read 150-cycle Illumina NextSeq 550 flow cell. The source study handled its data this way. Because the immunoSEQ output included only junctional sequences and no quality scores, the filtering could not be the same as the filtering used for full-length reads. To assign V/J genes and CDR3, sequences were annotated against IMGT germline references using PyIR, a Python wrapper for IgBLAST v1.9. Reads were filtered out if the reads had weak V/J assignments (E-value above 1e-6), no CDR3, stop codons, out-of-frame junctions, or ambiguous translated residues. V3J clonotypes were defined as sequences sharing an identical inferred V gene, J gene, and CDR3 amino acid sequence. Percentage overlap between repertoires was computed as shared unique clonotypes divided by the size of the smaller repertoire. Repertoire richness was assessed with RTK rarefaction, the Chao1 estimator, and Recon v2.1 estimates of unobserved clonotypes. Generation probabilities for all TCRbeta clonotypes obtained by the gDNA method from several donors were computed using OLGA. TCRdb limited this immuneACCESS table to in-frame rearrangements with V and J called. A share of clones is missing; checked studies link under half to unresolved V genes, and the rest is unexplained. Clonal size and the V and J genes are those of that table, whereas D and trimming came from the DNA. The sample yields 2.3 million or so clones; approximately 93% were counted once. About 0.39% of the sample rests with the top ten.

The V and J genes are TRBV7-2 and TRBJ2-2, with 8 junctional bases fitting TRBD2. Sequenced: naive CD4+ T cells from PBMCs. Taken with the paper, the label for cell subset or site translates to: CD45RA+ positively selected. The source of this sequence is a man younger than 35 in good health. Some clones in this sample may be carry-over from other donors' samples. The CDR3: CASSLVVGSGSRAGELFF. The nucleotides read TGTGCCAGCAGCTTAGTAGTTGGGAGCGGGAGTAGGGCCGGGGAGCTGTTTTTT.